This T cell receptor (beta chain) was documented in a study of OX40 agonist ivuxolimab in advanced cancers. Looking at the study overall: Mean age approximately 66 years, range roughly 23 to 79; around 80% male.

This clone was picked up a small number of times. The antigen remains unidentified. Repertoires were generated with immunoSEQ multiplex PCR, while TCRdb's copy carries only in-frame clones and drops some. The data contain almost 85,000 clones, roughly 94% of them singletons. Study-wide findings and caveats: With doses of 0.1 to 3.0 mg/kg, CD4+ and CD8+ blood T cells had undergone clonal expansion by week 6. In the expanded peripheral T cells, antigen specificity was never determined.

Trimming cost V 7 bases and J 0 bases, with 13 bases left between them. Germline assignment: CDR1 LNHDA and CDR2 SQIVND (reference sequence). The CDR3 is made up of 15 amino acids. Patients were ruled out by autoimmune disease history or systemic immunosuppression. The sequences come from CD4+ or CD8+ T cells sorted from blood, collected in a trial of the OX40 agonist ivuxolimab. The rearrangement joins TRBV19 to TRBJ1-5; TRBD1 is a possible D gene (6 bases). This clonotype was sampled from an adult with an advanced solid tumor such as melanoma, head and neck, liver or kidney cancer. CDR3 protein: CASTWTAHSNQPQHF. CDR3 sequence (DNA): TGTGCCAGTACCTGGACAGCGCATAGCAATCAGCCCCAGCATTTT. Full variable domain (rest looked up from reference TRBV19 and TRBJ1-5): DGGITQSPKYLFRKEGQNVTLSCEQNLNHDAMYWYRQDPGQGLRLIYYSQIVNDFQKGDIAEGYSVSREKKESFPLTVTSAQKNPTAFYLCASTWTAHSNQPQHFGDGTRLSIL.